This T cell receptor (beta chain) was sequenced during a study of cytomegalovirus exposure and HLA in healthy donors. Clones were read by immunoSEQ multiplex PCR, and TCRdb kept only the in-frame ones, dropping some. Among some 220,000 clones listed, 85% to 95% were seen once. General study findings and limits: Reportedly, cytomegalovirus status was diagnosed with high sensitivity and specificity. First-cohort TCR clusters tended to co-occur in the roughly 120 validation repertoires, a later analysis found. Most TCR sequences were uncommon, yet certain public TCRs appeared in many donors. According to the study, 150 to 200 TCR beta chains were cytomegalovirus-associated.

Comments on this clone: Its antigen is undetermined.

The receptor comes from a woman aged 18-29 years in good health and CMV-seronegative. The specimen was PBMCs.

The CDR3 here is CASSPRGVWGRHGYTF. For the CDR3, the DNA is TGTGCCAGCAGCCCTCGAGGGGTATGGGGGCGCCATGGCTACACCTTC. The J gene is TRBJ1-2, the V gene TRBV7-9, with D possibly being TRBD1 (6 bases). The CDR3 is 16 amino acids. CDR1 and CDR2 (germline): SEHNR, FQNEAQ (reference sequence). V lost 5 bases and J 6 bases, leaving 22 bases between the germline ends.